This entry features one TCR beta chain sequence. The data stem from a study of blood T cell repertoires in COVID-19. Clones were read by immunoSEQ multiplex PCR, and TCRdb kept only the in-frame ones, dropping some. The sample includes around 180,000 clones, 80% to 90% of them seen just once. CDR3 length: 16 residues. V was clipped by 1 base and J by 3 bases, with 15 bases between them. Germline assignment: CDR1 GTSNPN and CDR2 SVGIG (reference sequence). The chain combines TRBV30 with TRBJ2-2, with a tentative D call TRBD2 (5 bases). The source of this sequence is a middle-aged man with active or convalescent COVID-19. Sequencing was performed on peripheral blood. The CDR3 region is CAWSGVAFDYTGELFF. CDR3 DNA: TGTGCCTGGAGTGGGGTAGCGTTCGATTACACCGGGGAGCTGTTTTTT.